Given below is one TCR beta chain in context. This sample is drawn from a study of blood T cell repertoires in COVID-19. Looking at the study overall: PBMCs, B-cell-depleted T cells, or T cells provided the cDNA or gDNA that made up the material.

The V and J ends lost 4 bases and 0 bases respectively, with 17 bases between them. The CDR3 totals 17 residues. Germline V gives CDR1 SGDLS, CDR2 YYNGEE. Data came from immunoSEQ multiplex PCR; TCRdb stores just in-frame clones and leaves some out. The data hold about 250,000 clones, with about 87% observed a single time. Material: PBMCs or T cells enriched from blood (not recorded which). The TCR was taken from a woman between 45 and 60 years old who had recovered from COVID-19. The chain employs TRBV9 and TRBJ2-1; D remains unclear. CDR3 in amino acids: CASSTNRRRSSYNEQFF. DNA of the CDR3: TGTGCCAGCAGCACCAATCGTCGGCGGAGCTCCTACAATGAGCAGTTCTTC.